This TCR beta chain originates from a study of monozygotic twins with inflammatory bowel disease. Whole-blood total RNA was extracted without T cell sorting. CDR1 SGHTA and CDR2 FQGNSA come from the germline V gene. CDR3 size: 12 residues. TCRdb reanalyzed the 5' RACE reads and collapses them to one entry per CDR3 protein, without DNA. The data show roughly 100,000 distinct CDR3 sequences, and the top ten clones hold 1.9%. The rearrangement links TRBV7-2 to TRBJ1-2. The clonotype originates from a human donor with ulcerative colitis or Crohn's disease, or a healthy co-twin of an affected twin (not recorded which). Sequenced sample: blood. Here the CDR3 reads CASSNEDYGYTF.